This TCR beta chain was recovered during a study of cytomegalovirus exposure and HLA in healthy donors. Study conclusions and caveats: One variant, a missense change in DCLRE1C, was linked in a later analysis to TCR beta V- and J-gene trimming. Accurate HLA-A and HLA-B prediction from TCR beta sequences was reported for most subjects. It was reported that the classifier diagnosed cytomegalovirus status with high specificity and sensitivity in both the original and validation cohorts. Rarity held for most TCR sequences, but there were some public TCRs that occurred in many donors.

The PCR contained 60 Vbeta and 13 Jbeta primers. Data came from immunoSEQ multiplex PCR; TCRdb stores just in-frame clones and leaves some out. Here the sample spans 150,000 to 200,000 clones, 75% to 90% being singletons. This clone was seen a few times. As yet, its antigen is unknown. CDR3 length: 14 amino acids. V shed 1 base and J shed 8 bases, with 13 bases lying between them. From germline, CDR1 is SGHKS and CDR2 YYEKEE (reference sequence). The chain has TRBV5-5 and TRBJ2-1, with D possibly matching TRBD2 (5 bases). This sequence was found in a woman between 45 and 60 years old in good health and CMV-seropositive. Sequenced sample: PBMCs. CDR3: CASSLYGGRDEQFF. The CDR3 DNA reads as TGTGCCAGCAGCTTGTATGGAGGTCGAGATGAGCAGTTCTTC.